This T cell receptor beta chain was retrieved from a study of blood T cell repertoires in COVID-19. Study-wide background: Collection of acute and convalescent COVID-19 samples took place in the United States, Italy and Spain. Nucleic acid was either cDNA or gDNA, and it came from T cells, B-cell-depleted T cells, or PBMCs.

This clone was observed once. This CDR3 spans 10 amino acids. The germline CDR1 and CDR2 sequences are DFQATT and SNEGSKA (reference sequence). The germline V and J ends were trimmed by 5 bases and 10 bases, with 8 bases remaining between them. Assay: immunoSEQ multiplex PCR; the TCRdb copy retains only in-frame clones and omits some. The profile covers about 77,000 clones, with more than 75% appearing a single time and about a sixth taken by the ten largest. This clonotype was obtained from an elderly woman with active or convalescent COVID-19. The chain uses TRBV20-1 and TRBJ1-4; no clear D gene. What was sequenced was peripheral blood. The CDR3 loop is CSAAGPKLFF. Here the CDR3 DNA reads TGCAGTGCTGCTGGGCCAAAACTGTTTTTT.